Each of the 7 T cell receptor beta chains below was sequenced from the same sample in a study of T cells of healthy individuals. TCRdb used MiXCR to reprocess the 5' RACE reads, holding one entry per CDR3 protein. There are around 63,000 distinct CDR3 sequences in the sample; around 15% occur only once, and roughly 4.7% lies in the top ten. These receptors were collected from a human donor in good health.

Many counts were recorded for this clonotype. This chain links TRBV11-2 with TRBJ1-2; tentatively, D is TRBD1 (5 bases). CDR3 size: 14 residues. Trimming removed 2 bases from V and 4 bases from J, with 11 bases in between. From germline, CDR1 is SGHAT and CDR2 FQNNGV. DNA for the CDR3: TGTGCCAGCAGCTTAATGCAGGGAGGCTATGGCTACACCTTC. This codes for CASSLMQGGYGYTF.

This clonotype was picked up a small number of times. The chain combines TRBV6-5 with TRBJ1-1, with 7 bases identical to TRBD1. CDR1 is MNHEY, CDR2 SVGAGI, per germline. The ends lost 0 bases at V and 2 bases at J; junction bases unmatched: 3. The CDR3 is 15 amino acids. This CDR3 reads CASSYSGTANTEAFF. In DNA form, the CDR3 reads TGTGCCAGCAGTTACTCGGGGACAGCTAACACTGAAGCTTTCTTT.

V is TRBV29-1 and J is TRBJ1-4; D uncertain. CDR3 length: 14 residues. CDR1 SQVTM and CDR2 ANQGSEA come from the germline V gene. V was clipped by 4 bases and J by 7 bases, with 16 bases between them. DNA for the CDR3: TGCAGCGTTGTACCCGGCGGGCATGGTGAAAAACTGTTTTTT. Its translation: CSVVPGGHGEKLFF. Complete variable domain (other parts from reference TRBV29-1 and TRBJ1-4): SAVISQKPSRDICQRGTSLTIQCQVDSQVTMMFWYRQQPGQSLTLIATANQGSEATYESGFVIDKFPISRPNLTFSTLTVSNMSPEDSSIYLCSVVPGGHGEKLFFGSGTQLSVL.

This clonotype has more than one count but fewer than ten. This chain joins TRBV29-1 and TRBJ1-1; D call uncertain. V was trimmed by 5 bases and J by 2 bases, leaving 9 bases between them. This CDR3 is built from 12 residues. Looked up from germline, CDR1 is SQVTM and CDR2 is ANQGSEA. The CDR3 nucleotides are TGCAGCGTTAGTCAGAGAAACACTGAAGCTTTCTTT. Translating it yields CSVSQRNTEAFF.

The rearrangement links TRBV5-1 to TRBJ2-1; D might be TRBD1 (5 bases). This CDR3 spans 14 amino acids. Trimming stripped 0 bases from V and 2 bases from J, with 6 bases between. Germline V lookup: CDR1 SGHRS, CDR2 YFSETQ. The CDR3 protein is CASSLGQTYNEQFF. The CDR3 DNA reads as TGCGCCAGCAGCTTGGGACAGACCTACAATGAGCAGTTCTTC.

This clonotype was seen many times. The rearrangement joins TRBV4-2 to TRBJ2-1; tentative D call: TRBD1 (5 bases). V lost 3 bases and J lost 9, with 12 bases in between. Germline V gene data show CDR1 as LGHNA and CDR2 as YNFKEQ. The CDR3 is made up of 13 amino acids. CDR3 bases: TGTGCCAGCAGCCATGAACAGGTTACTGAGCAGTTCTTC. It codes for CASSHEQVTEQFF.

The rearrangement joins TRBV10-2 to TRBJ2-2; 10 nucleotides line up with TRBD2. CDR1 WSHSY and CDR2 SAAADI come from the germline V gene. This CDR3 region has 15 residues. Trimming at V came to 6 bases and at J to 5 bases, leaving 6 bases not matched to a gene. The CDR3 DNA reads TGCGCCAGCAGATTAGCGGGAGGACCAACCGGGGAGCTGTTTTTT. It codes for CASRLAGGPTGELFF.